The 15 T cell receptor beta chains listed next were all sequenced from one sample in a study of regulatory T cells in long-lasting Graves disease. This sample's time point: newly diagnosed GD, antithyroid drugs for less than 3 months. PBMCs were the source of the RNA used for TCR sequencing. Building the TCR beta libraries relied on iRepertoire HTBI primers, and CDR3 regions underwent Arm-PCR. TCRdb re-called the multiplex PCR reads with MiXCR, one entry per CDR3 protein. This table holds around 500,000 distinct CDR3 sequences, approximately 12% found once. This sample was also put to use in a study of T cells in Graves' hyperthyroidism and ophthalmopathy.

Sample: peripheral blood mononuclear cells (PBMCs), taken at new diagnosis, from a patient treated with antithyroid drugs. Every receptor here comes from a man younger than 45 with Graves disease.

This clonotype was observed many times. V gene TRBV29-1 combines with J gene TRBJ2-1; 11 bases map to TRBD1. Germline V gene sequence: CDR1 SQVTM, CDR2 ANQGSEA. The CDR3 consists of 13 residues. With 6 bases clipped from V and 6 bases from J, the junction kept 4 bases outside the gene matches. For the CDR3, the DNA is TGCAGCGTGGCCGGGACAGGGGGCAATGAGCAGTTCTTC. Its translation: CSVAGTGGNEQFF.

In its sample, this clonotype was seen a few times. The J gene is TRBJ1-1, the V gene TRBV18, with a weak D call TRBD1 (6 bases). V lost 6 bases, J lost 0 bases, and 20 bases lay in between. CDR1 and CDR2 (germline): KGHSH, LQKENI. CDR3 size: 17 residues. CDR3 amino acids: CASSHLPDSLMNTEAFF. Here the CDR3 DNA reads TGTGCCAGCTCCCATCTCCCGGACAGTTTGATGAACACTGAAGCTTTCTTT.

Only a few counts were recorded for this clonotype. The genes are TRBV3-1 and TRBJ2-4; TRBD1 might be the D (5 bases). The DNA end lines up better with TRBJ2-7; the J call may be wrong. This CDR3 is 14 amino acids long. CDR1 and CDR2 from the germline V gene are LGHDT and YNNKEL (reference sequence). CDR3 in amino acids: CASSQDLQAYEQYF. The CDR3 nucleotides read TGTGCCAGCAGCCAAGACTTACAGGCTTACGAGCAGTACTTC.

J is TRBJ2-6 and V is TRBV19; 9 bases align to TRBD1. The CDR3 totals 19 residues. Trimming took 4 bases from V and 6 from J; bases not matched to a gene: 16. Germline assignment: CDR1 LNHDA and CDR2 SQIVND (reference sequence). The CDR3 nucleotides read TGTGCCAGTAGTACAGAGACCGGGACAGGGTGGCCTGAGGCCAACGTCCTGACTTTC. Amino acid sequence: CASSTETGTGWPEANVLTF.

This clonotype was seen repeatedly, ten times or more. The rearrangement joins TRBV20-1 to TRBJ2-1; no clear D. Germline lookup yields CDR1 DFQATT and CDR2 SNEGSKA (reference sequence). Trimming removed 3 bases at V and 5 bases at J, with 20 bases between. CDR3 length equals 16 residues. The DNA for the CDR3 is TGCAGTGCTAGGCTTCGCGGCCCTCGAATCAACAATGAGCAGTTCTTC. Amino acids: CSARLRGPRINNEQFF.

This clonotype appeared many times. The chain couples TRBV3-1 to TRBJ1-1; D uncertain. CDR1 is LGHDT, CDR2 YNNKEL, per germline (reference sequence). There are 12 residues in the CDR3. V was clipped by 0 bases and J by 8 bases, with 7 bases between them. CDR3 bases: TGTGCCAGCAGCCAAGAAACCGACGAAGCTTTCTTT. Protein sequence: CASSQETDEAFF.

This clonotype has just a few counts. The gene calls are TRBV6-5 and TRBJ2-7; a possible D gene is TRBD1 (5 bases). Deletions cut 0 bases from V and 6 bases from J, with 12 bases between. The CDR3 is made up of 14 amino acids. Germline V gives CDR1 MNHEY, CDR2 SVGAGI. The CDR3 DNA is TGTGCCAGCAGTTACTCAAGGGGCCCGGGCGAGCAGTACTTC. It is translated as CASSYSRGPGEQYF.

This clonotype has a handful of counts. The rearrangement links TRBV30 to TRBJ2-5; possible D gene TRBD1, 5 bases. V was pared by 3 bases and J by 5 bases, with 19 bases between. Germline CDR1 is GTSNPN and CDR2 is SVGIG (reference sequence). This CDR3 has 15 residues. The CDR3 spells CAWSLPRSGPETQYF. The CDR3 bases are TGTGCCTGGAGCCTTCCCCGATCAGGGCCCGAGACCCAGTACTTC.

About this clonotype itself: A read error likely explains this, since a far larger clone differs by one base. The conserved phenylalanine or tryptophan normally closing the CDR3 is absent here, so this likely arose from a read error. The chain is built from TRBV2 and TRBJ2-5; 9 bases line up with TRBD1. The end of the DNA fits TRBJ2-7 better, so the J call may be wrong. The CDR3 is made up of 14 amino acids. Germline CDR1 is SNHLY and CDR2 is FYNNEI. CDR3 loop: CASTPVDRGHEQYS. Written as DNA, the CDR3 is TGTGCCAGCACCCCAGTGGACAGGGGCCACGAGCAGTACTCC.

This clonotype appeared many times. The CDR3 bases are TGTGCCACCAGTGGTAGGAGCGGGAGTACAGATACGCAGTATTTT. This sequence encodes CATSGRSGSTDTQYF. The chain joins TRBV24-1 to TRBJ2-3, with 8 bases lining up with TRBD2. Germline V gene lookup returns CDR1 KGHDR and CDR2 SFDVKD. With 5 bases clipped from V and 3 bases from J, the junction kept 6 bases outside the gene matches. The CDR3 runs 15 residues.

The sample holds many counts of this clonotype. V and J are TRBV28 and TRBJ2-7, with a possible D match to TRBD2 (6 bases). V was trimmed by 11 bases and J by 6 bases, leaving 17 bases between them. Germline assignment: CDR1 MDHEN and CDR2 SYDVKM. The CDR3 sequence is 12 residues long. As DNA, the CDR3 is TGTGCCTCAGCGGGCCCCTTTTCCGAGCAGTACTTC. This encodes CASAGPFSEQYF.

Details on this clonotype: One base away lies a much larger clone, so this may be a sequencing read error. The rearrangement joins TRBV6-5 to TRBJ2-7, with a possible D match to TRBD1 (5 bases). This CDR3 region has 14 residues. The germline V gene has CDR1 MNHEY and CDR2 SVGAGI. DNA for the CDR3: TGTGCCAGCAGTTACTCTGGCAGGGCCTACGAGCAGCACTTC. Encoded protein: CASSYSGRAYEQHF.

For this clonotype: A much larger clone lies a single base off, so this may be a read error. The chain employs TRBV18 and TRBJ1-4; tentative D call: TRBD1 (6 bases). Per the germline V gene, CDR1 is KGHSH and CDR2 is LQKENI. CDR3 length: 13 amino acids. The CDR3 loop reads CASSPTGNEKPFF. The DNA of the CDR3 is TGTGCCAGCTCACCGACAGGCAACGAAAAACCGTTTTTT. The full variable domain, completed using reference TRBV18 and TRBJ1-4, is NAGVMQNPRHLVRRRGQEARLRCSPMKGHSHVYWYRQLPEEGLKFMVYLQKENIIDESGMPKERFSAEFPKEGPSILRIQQVVRGDSAAYFCASSPTGNEKPFFGSGTQLSVL.

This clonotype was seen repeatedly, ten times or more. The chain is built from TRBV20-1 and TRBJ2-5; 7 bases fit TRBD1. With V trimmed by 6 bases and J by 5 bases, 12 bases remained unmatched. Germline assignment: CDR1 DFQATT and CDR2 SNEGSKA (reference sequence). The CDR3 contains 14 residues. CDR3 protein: CSATRPTGSETQYF. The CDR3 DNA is TGCAGTGCCACAAGACCGACAGGGTCTGAGACCCAGTACTTC.

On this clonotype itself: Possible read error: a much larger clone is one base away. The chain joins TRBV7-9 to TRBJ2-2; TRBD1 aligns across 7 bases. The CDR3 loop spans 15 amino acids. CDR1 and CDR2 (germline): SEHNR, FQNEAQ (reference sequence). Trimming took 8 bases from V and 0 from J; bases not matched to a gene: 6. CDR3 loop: CASALGQANTGELFF. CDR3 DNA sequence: TGTGCCAGCGCCCTCGGACAGGCGAACACCGGGGAGCTGTTTTTT.